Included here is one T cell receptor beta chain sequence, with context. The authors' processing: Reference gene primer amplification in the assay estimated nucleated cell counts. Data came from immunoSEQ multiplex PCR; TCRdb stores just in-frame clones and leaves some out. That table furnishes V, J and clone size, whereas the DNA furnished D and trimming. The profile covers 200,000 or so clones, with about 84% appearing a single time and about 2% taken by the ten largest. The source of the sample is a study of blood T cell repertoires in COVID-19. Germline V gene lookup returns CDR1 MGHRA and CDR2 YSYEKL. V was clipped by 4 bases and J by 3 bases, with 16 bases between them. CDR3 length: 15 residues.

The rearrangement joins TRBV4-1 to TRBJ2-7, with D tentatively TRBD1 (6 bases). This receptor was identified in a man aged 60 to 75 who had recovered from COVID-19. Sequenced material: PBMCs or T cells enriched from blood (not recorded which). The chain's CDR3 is CASSRGAGEGYEQYF. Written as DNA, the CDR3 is TGCGCCAGCAGCCGAGGGGCAGGGGAAGGCTACGAGCAGTACTTC.